This is a list of T cell receptor beta chains from one sample in a study of T cells in Graves' hyperthyroidism and ophthalmopathy. TCRdb redid the calling of the multiplex PCR reads with MiXCR, one entry per CDR3 protein. The table shows hundreds of thousands of distinct CDR3 sequences, with roughly 40% occurring only once. The sequenced sample was blood. These receptor sequences come from a man aged 18 to 29 with Graves' hyperthyroidism. Both conserved end residues are part of each CDR3. The listing skips clone size in some rows; elsewhere it reads once, few, many or a size class.

j_call,clone_size,v_call,cdr3_aa
TRBJ1-3,many,TRBV5-1,CASSLVSNPGNTIYF
TRBJ2-5,NA,TRBV4-1,CASSQVRGLLETQYF
TRBJ2-7,NA,TRBV2,CASSPWMGEQYF
TRBJ1-1,many,TRBV10-3,CATQSGENTEAFF
TRBJ2-7,NA,TRBV6-6,CATRREVVYEQYF
TRBJ2-2,NA,TRBV7-9,CASSQDLSGHTGELFF
TRBJ1-4,few,TRBV6-5,CASSWDHNEKLFF
TRBJ2-7,NA,TRBV7-2,CASSEGKVYERYF
TRBJ2-7,NA,TRBV6-5,CASSPSVTSWGAYEQYF
TRBJ1-1,few,TRBV10-3,CASIRSGQGTEAFF
TRBJ1-2,NA,TRBV7-2,CASSLERGGTF
TRBJ1-1,few,TRBV7-8,CASSQVKTVGTQNTEAFF
TRBJ1-5,NA,TRBV29-1,CRAPRGQPQHF
TRBJ2-5,many,TRBV10-2,CASSVDLAGRRETQYF
TRBJ2-5,NA,TRBV7-8,CASSQVKGPLPGETQYF
TRBJ1-6,few,TRBV7-2,CASSPRRAGVDSPLHF
TRBJ1-5,few,TRBV19,CASSIASYNQPQHF
TRBJ2-3,NA,TRBV20-1,CSASPWGKDTQYF
TRBJ2-6,NA,TRBV20-1,CSATATGLHGANVLTF
TRBJ2-5,few,TRBV7-9,CASSLSRMAGAETQYF
TRBJ2-5,many,TRBV29-1,CSVETGDQETQYF
TRBJ1-6,many,TRBV9,CASSVGERTNSPLHF
TRBJ1-4,many,TRBV29-1,CSGQGASEKLFF
TRBJ2-7,NA,TRBV29-1,CSLSGASSYEQYF
TRBJ2-5,NA,TRBV3-1,CASSQGNRETQYF
TRBJ2-6,many,TRBV10-3,CAISESGGSGANVLTF
TRBJ2-2,few,TRBV7-2,CASSLDGTGGDTGELFF
TRBJ1-2,NA,TRBV19,CASSTTDRGNYGYTF
TRBJ2-7,many,TRBV20-1,CSAARAGVYEQYF
TRBJ2-2,few,TRBV7-2,CASSLVVRGTGELFF
TRBJ2-5,few,TRBV14,CASSQDRRGIRDGQYF
TRBJ1-5,many,TRBV19,CASSIDDTNQPQHF
TRBJ1-3,once,TRBV6-1,CAISEAVPGNTIYF
TRBJ1-1,NA,TRBV12-5,CASGLVIEKVNTEAFF
TRBJ1-1,few,TRBV6-6,CASAQAGRTEAFF
TRBJ2-7,NA,TRBV15,CATMLTYEQYF
TRBJ2-5,many,TRBV29-1,CSVDPQGGETQYF
TRBJ1-2,NA,TRBV13,CASSRGGTSGYTF
TRBJ1-2,few,TRBV2,CASPRTGGYGYTF
TRBJ1-1,few,TRBV11-2,CASSLWYRDELRSQTEAFF
TRBJ1-5,few,TRBV12-3/TRBV12-4,CASSPSDLLPQHF
TRBJ2-7,NA,TRBV6-5,CASTVAGGRPYEQYF
TRBJ2-7,many,TRBV29-1,CSALSRDRGYEQYF
TRBJ2-7,NA,TRBV14,CASSPGTGRVEHYF
TRBJ1-4,once,TRBV7-9,CASSAEDRGRGEKLFF
TRBJ2-5,NA,TRBV4-3,CASSQYRGGGETQYF
TRBJ1-1,many,TRBV7-7,CASSPPPPRNTEAFF
TRBJ2-7,NA,TRBV28,CASSITPGSYEQYF
TRBJ2-3,NA,TRBV24-1,CATKGVLGTRTDTQYF
TRBJ2-5,NA,TRBV20-1,CSARKEAQYF
TRBJ2-7,many,TRBV10-3,CAISDSRTSSSYEQYF
TRBJ1-2,once,TRBV29-1,CSVATTVLNYGYTF
TRBJ1-1,many,TRBV2,CASSGSGVHTEAFF
TRBJ2-1,NA,TRBV14,CASSPTGYNEQFF
TRBJ1-1,many,TRBV7-9,CASSLALMNTEAFF